A selection of T cell receptor beta chains follows, all from one sample in a study of cytomegalovirus exposure and HLA in healthy donors. Profiled with immunoSEQ multiplex PCR; TCRdb holds only in-frame clones, not every one. The table shows 150,000 to 250,000 clones, with about four fifths occurring only once. Specimen: PBMCs. All receptors come from a girl aged 5 to 17 in good health and CMV-seropositive. The CDR3 runs from the conserved cysteine through the conserved F or W. A D gene is named only where the DNA matches it firmly. The listing skips clone size in some rows; elsewhere it reads once, few, many or a size class.

J gene: TRBJ2-3
D gene: TRBD2
V gene: TRBV5-1
clone size: -
CDR3 DNA: TGCGCCAGCAGCTTGGCTAGCGGGGGCACAGATACGCAGTATTTT
CDR3 protein: CASSLASGGTDTQYF

J gene: TRBJ1-5
D gene: TRBD1
V gene: TRBV6-1
clone size: few
CDR3 DNA: TGTGCCAGCAGCTCTGGACAGGGCGGCTATGAGCCCCAGCATTTT
CDR3 protein: CASSSGQGGYEPQHF

J gene: TRBJ2-3
D gene: -
V gene: TRBV27
clone size: -
CDR3 DNA: TGTGCCAGCAGTTTGCGGGGCCCCGGGGATACGCAGTATTTT
CDR3 protein: CASSLRGPGDTQYF

J gene: TRBJ2-7
D gene: TRBD2
V gene: TRBV10-2
clone size: -
CDR3 DNA: TGCGCCAGCAGTGAGTCGGTAGCGGGGAGGTACGAGCAGTACTTC
CDR3 protein: CASSESVAGRYEQYF

J gene: TRBJ2-2
D gene: -
V gene: TRBV7-2
clone size: once
CDR3 DNA: TGTGCCAGCAGCTTAGCGGGCAGCGGGCGGAACACCGGGGAGCTGTTTTTT
CDR3 protein: CASSLAGSGRNTGELFF

J gene: TRBJ1-1
D gene: -
V gene: TRBV7-9
clone size: -
CDR3 DNA: TGTGCCAGCAGCTTAGGTGCGGTGAACACTGAAGCTTTCTTT
CDR3 protein: CASSLGAVNTEAFF

J gene: TRBJ2-5
D gene: TRBD2
V gene: TRBV25-1
clone size: -
CDR3 DNA: TGTGCCAGCAGCCCGGGACTAGCGGGGAAAGAGACCCAGTACTTC
CDR3 protein: CASSPGLAGKETQYF

J gene: TRBJ2-2
D gene: -
V gene: TRBV7-9
clone size: -
CDR3 DNA: TGTGCCAGCAGCTTAGTTACGGGGAGAGGGGAGCTGTTTTTT
CDR3 protein: CASSLVTGRGELFF

J gene: TRBJ1-4
D gene: -
V gene: TRBV15
clone size: -
CDR3 DNA: TGTGCCACCAGCAGAGGTGCACTACTGAATGAAAAACTGTTTTTT
CDR3 protein: CATSRGALLNEKLFF

J gene: TRBJ1-1
D gene: TRBD1
V gene: TRBV18
clone size: -
CDR3 DNA: TGTGCCAGCTCACCGGGACAGCGACGGAACACTGAAGCTTTCTTT
CDR3 protein: CASSPGQRRNTEAFF

J gene: TRBJ2-5
D gene: -
V gene: TRBV5-6
clone size: few
CDR3 DNA: TGTGCCAGCAGCTTGTATCGGGGGCAAGAGACCCAGTACTTC
CDR3 protein: CASSLYRGQETQYF

J gene: TRBJ1-2
D gene: TRBD1
V gene: TRBV10-3
clone size: few
CDR3 DNA: TGTGCCATCAGTGACTCTTGGGACAGGGGCTATGGCTACACCTTC
CDR3 protein: CAISDSWDRGYGYTF

J gene: TRBJ2-7
D gene: -
V gene: TRBV7-8
clone size: few
CDR3 DNA: TGTGCCAGCAGCTATCCAGGGGAGATAAGCGGTTGGGGTAGGTACGAGCAGTACTTC
CDR3 protein: CASSYPGEISGWGRYEQYF

J gene: TRBJ2-5
D gene: TRBD1
V gene: TRBV19
clone size: -
CDR3 DNA: TGTGCCAGTGGGAGTGGGACAGGGGTGCTGGGGACCCAGTACTTC
CDR3 protein: CASGSGTGVLGTQYF

J gene: TRBJ2-7
D gene: TRBD1
V gene: TRBV5-1
clone size: few
CDR3 DNA: TGCGCCAGCAGCCTAGGGACAGGGTCCTCCTACGAGCAGTACTTC
CDR3 protein: CASSLGTGSSYEQYF

J gene: TRBJ2-2
D gene: TRBD2
V gene: TRBV30
clone size: -
CDR3 DNA: TGTGCCTGGAGTGGCGGGGCGGGGGGCACCGGGGAGCTGTTTTTT
CDR3 protein: CAWSGGAGGTGELFF

J gene: TRBJ1-1
D gene: -
V gene: TRBV18
clone size: -
CDR3 DNA: TGTGCCAGCTCACCGCGGGGTCTGAACACTGAAGCTTTCTTT
CDR3 protein: CASSPRGLNTEAFF

J gene: TRBJ2-7
D gene: TRBD1
V gene: TRBV29-1
clone size: -
CDR3 DNA: TGCAGCGTCCAACAGGGGTCCACCTACGAGCAGTACTTC
CDR3 protein: CSVQQGSTYEQYF

J gene: TRBJ1-4
D gene: TRBD1
V gene: TRBV18
clone size: -
CDR3 DNA: TGTGCCAGCTCACCCCCCGGGACAGGGGATGAAAAACTGTTTTTT
CDR3 protein: CASSPPGTGDEKLFF

J gene: TRBJ2-4
D gene: -
V gene: TRBV25-1
clone size: -
CDR3 DNA: TGTGCCAGCAGTGAAACCGGCGGGAAAAACATTCAGTACTTC
CDR3 protein: CASSETGGKNIQYF

J gene: TRBJ2-7
D gene: TRBD1
V gene: TRBV27
clone size: -
CDR3 DNA: TGTGCCAGCAGTTCTGACAGGGTGCGGGAGCAGTACTTC
CDR3 protein: CASSSDRVREQYF

J gene: TRBJ1-1
D gene: -
V gene: TRBV14
clone size: -
CDR3 DNA: TGTGCCAGCAGCTTATCCCCAAGCACCGCACCGAACACTGAAGCTTTCTTT
CDR3 protein: CASSLSPSTAPNTEAFF

J gene: TRBJ1-2
D gene: -
V gene: TRBV30
clone size: -
CDR3 DNA: TGTGCCTGGAGCGCCGGCGGGATTGGCTACACCTTC
CDR3 protein: CAWSAGGIGYTF

J gene: TRBJ2-1
D gene: TRBD2
V gene: TRBV6-4
clone size: -
CDR3 DNA: TGTGCCAGCAGTGACTGGGCGGGAGTGCCCTACAATGAGCAGTTCTTC
CDR3 protein: CASSDWAGVPYNEQFF

J gene: TRBJ1-1
D gene: TRBD1
V gene: TRBV5-6
clone size: -
CDR3 DNA: TGTGCCAGTCGGGACAGCTTTATAATGAACACTGAAGCTTTCTTT
CDR3 protein: CASRDSFIMNTEAFF

J gene: TRBJ2-7
D gene: TRBD1
V gene: TRBV7-2
clone size: -
CDR3 DNA: TGTGCCAGCAGCCGGAGACAGGGGGCCTACGAGCAGTACTTC
CDR3 protein: CASSRRQGAYEQYF

J gene: TRBJ2-5
D gene: -
V gene: TRBV7-8
clone size: -
CDR3 DNA: TGTGCCAGCAGCTTAGTTCGGGGCAGGGGAACCGAGACCCAGTACTTC
CDR3 protein: CASSLVRGRGTETQYF

J gene: TRBJ1-5
D gene: -
V gene: TRBV10-3
clone size: -
CDR3 DNA: TGTGCCATCAGAGACAGCCCAGATCAGCCCCAGCATTTT
CDR3 protein: CAIRDSPDQPQHF

J gene: TRBJ2-3
D gene: TRBD2
V gene: TRBV5-1
clone size: -
CDR3 DNA: TGCGCCAGCAGCATCGGACTAGAGTCGCTTGTAGATACGCAGTATTTT
CDR3 protein: CASSIGLESLVDTQYF

J gene: TRBJ2-6
D gene: TRBD1
V gene: TRBV13
clone size: -
CDR3 DNA: TGTGCCAGCAGCTCCCGCCCGGGACAGGGCTCCTCTGGGGCCAACGTCCTGACTTTC
CDR3 protein: CASSSRPGQGSSGANVLTF

J gene: TRBJ1-2
D gene: TRBD1
V gene: TRBV9
clone size: few
CDR3 DNA: TGTGCCAGCAGCGACAGAATACAGGGGCCCGGCTACACCTTC
CDR3 protein: CASSDRIQGPGYTF

J gene: TRBJ2-2
D gene: TRBD2
V gene: TRBV7-6
clone size: -
CDR3 DNA: TGTGCCAGCAGCTTAAGAGGGAGGGGCTGGACCGGGGAGCTGTTTTTT
CDR3 protein: CASSLRGRGWTGELFF

J gene: TRBJ2-1
D gene: -
V gene: TRBV27
clone size: -
CDR3 DNA: TGTGCCAGCAGTTATCTTCTCGCGGGCGGGAACAATGAGCAGTTCTTC
CDR3 protein: CASSYLLAGGNNEQFF

J gene: TRBJ2-2
D gene: TRBD1
V gene: TRBV7-2
clone size: -
CDR3 DNA: TGTGCCAGCAGCCCGGGGACAGGGACGAACACCGGGGAGCTGTTTTTT
CDR3 protein: CASSPGTGTNTGELFF

J gene: TRBJ2-3
D gene: TRBD2
V gene: TRBV5-1
clone size: once
CDR3 DNA: TGCGCCAGCCGAGAGCGGGGGGATGGTACAGATACGCAGTATTTT
CDR3 protein: CASRERGDGTDTQYF

J gene: TRBJ2-7
D gene: -
V gene: TRBV7-2
clone size: -
CDR3 DNA: TGTGCCAGCAGCTCCTGGGGCCGCTACGAGCAGTACTTC
CDR3 protein: CASSSWGRYEQYF

J gene: TRBJ2-7
D gene: -
V gene: TRBV30
clone size: -
CDR3 DNA: TGTGCCTGGGTGTTGGGCGGGGCCGAGCAGTACTTC
CDR3 protein: CAWVLGGAEQYF

J gene: TRBJ1-3
D gene: -
V gene: TRBV15
clone size: -
CDR3 DNA: TGTGCCACCAGGGATTTTTTGGGCGCTGGAAACACCATATATTTT
CDR3 protein: CATRDFLGAGNTIYF

J gene: TRBJ1-5
D gene: -
V gene: TRBV10-3
clone size: once
CDR3 DNA: TGTGCCATCAGTGATAACAGGGATGGTCAGCCCCAGCATTTT
CDR3 protein: CAISDNRDGQPQHF

J gene: TRBJ2-2
D gene: TRBD2
V gene: TRBV4-3
clone size: -
CDR3 DNA: TGCGCCAGCAGCCAAGATTCGAAGCGGGGGGGCGCCGGGGAGCTGTTTTTT
CDR3 protein: CASSQDSKRGGAGELFF

J gene: TRBJ1-5
D gene: TRBD1
V gene: TRBV5-1
clone size: -
CDR3 DNA: TGCGCCAGCAGCTTGGTACCGGGACAGGGGGGCAATCAGCCCCAGCATTTT
CDR3 protein: CASSLVPGQGGNQPQHF

J gene: TRBJ2-1
D gene: TRBD2
V gene: TRBV7-8
clone size: once
CDR3 DNA: TGTGCCAGCAGCCGCGCCGTCGTCGAGCGGGGGTACAATGAGCAGTTCTTC
CDR3 protein: CASSRAVVERGYNEQFF

J gene: TRBJ1-1
D gene: -
V gene: TRBV19
clone size: once
CDR3 DNA: TGTGCCAGTAGTATCTGGGAGGACACTGAAGCTTTCTTT
CDR3 protein: CASSIWEDTEAFF

J gene: TRBJ2-3
D gene: -
V gene: TRBV7-2
clone size: -
CDR3 DNA: TGTGCCAGCAGCCCCCAAACAGGGCCAGATACGCAGTATTTT
CDR3 protein: CASSPQTGPDTQYF

J gene: TRBJ1-6
D gene: TRBD1
V gene: TRBV12-5
clone size: few
CDR3 DNA: TGTGCTAGTGGTTTGGTACTCCCTGGGGACAGGGGCGGACCCCTCCACTTT
CDR3 protein: CASGLVLPGDRGGPLHF

J gene: TRBJ2-1
D gene: TRBD2
V gene: TRBV19
clone size: -
CDR3 DNA: TGTGCCAGTAGTAGGAGCGGGGGGTTCGACAATGAGCAGTTCTTC
CDR3 protein: CASSRSGGFDNEQFF

J gene: TRBJ2-1
D gene: TRBD2
V gene: TRBV15
clone size: -
CDR3 DNA: TGTGCCACCAGCAGACTAGCGGGGGGGCTTGAGCAGTTCTTC
CDR3 protein: CATSRLAGGLEQFF

J gene: TRBJ2-5
D gene: TRBD1
V gene: TRBV4-3
clone size: -
CDR3 DNA: TGCGCCAGCAGCCGGAACAGGGGAGAGACCCAGTACTTC
CDR3 protein: CASSRNRGETQYF

J gene: TRBJ2-3
D gene: TRBD2
V gene: TRBV5-1
clone size: -
CDR3 DNA: TGCGCCAGCAGCTTGGTAGGACTAGCGGGTACAGATACGCAGTATTTT
CDR3 protein: CASSLVGLAGTDTQYF

J gene: TRBJ2-3
D gene: TRBD2
V gene: TRBV6-6
clone size: once
CDR3 DNA: TGTGCCAGCAGCCCGGGACTAGCCAGCACAGATACGCAGTATTTT
CDR3 protein: CASSPGLASTDTQYF

J gene: TRBJ2-1
D gene: TRBD1
V gene: TRBV4-1
clone size: -
CDR3 DNA: TGCGCCAGCAGCCAAGTTGCCCAGGGGGCAGGTGAGCAGTTCTTC
CDR3 protein: CASSQVAQGAGEQFF

J gene: TRBJ1-2
D gene: TRBD1
V gene: TRBV28
clone size: -
CDR3 DNA: TGTGCCAGCAGTTTCTTGGTAGGGGGCAAGGACTATGGCTACACCTTC
CDR3 protein: CASSFLVGGKDYGYTF

J gene: TRBJ2-1
D gene: -
V gene: TRBV4-3
clone size: many
CDR3 DNA: TGCGCCAGCAGCCAAGGGGAACCTAGCGTTCAGTTCTTC
CDR3 protein: CASSQGEPSVQFF

J gene: TRBJ2-7
D gene: TRBD1
V gene: TRBV2
clone size: few
CDR3 DNA: TGTGCCAGCAGCCCCGGGACAGGGGGCTTCTACGAGCAGTACTTC
CDR3 protein: CASSPGTGGFYEQYF

J gene: TRBJ1-1
D gene: -
V gene: TRBV9
clone size: -
CDR3 DNA: TGTGCCAGCAGCCCCGCGGGGGACGGGGCTGAAGCTTTCTTT
CDR3 protein: CASSPAGDGAEAFF

J gene: TRBJ1-1
D gene: -
V gene: TRBV6-1
clone size: few
CDR3 DNA: TGTGCCAGCAGAGGTGAGGTAGTGTTCACTGAAGCTTTCTTT
CDR3 protein: CASRGEVVFTEAFF

J gene: TRBJ1-5
D gene: TRBD1
V gene: TRBV6-6
clone size: -
CDR3 DNA: TGTGCCAGCAGCCCCGACAGGGAGCTTCGGAGATTCCCCCAGCATTTT
CDR3 protein: CASSPDRELRRFPQHF

J gene: TRBJ2-2
D gene: -
V gene: TRBV19
clone size: -
CDR3 DNA: TGTGCCAGCAAATTCACCGGGGAGCTGTTTTTT
CDR3 protein: CASKFTGELFF

J gene: TRBJ1-1
D gene: -
V gene: TRBV4-1
clone size: -
CDR3 DNA: TGCGCCAGCAGCCAAGATGACAAGATACTGAACACTGAAGCTTTCTTT
CDR3 protein: CASSQDDKILNTEAFF